In its sample, the clone carrying this T cell receptor beta chain was seen many times. Its antigen is currently unknown. The V end was cut by 6 bases, the J end by 14 bases, with 14 bases between. Germline CDR1 and CDR2: MNHEY and SVGEGT. The CDR3 sequence is 12 residues long. The record originates from a study of T-cell memory formation after mild COVID-19. Findings and caveats of the study: Some responding clones appeared in pre-infection memory, suggesting cross-reactive memory joined.

It was 5'RACE with constant-segment primers that produced the TCR alpha and TCR beta cDNA libraries, which carried sample barcodes and UMIs. From the 5' RACE reads, TCRdb called clonotypes with MiXCR, one entry per CDR3 protein. The table has fewer than 250,000 distinct CDR3 sequences, roughly a tenth seen once. The chain couples TRBV6-2 or TRBV6-3 to TRBJ1-6; D possibly corresponds to TRBD1 (5 bases). Sequenced: PBMCs or a T cell subset sorted from them (not recorded which). The sequence was collected from a man between 18 and 29 years old who had mild COVID-19 (a few samples of this study predate the infection). Cell type and time point are not known. CDR3: CASSHARATLHF. CDR3 DNA sequence: TGTGCCAGCAGCCATGCCAGGGCTACCCTCCACTTT.